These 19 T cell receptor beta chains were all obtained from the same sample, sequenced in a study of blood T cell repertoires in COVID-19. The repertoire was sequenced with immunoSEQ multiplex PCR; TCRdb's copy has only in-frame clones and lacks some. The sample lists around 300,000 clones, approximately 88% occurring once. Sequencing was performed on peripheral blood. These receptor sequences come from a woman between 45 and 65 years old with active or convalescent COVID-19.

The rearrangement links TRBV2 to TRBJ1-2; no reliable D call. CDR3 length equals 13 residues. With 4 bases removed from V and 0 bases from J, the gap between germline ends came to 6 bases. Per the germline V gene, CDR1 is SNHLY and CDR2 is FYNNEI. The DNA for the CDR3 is TGTGCCAGCAGTGCTGACTCTAACTATGGCTACACCTTC. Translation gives CASSADSNYGYTF.

The chain's CDR3 is CASTRQGPTFYGYTF. Written as DNA, the CDR3 is TGTGCCAGCACACGACAGGGCCCAACCTTCTATGGCTACACCTTC. The J gene is TRBJ1-2, the V gene TRBV19; 7 nucleotides match TRBD1. The J segment lost 4 bases and the V segment lost 9 bases, leaving 14 bases of the junction unmatched. In germline, CDR1 is LNHDA, CDR2 SQIVND (reference sequence). CDR3 length equals 15 residues.

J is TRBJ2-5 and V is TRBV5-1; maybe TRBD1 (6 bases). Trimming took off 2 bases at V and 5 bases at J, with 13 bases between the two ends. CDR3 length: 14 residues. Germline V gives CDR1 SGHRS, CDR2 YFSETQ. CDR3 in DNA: TGCGCCAGCAGCTTAGACAGGAGGTGGGAGACCCAGTACTTC. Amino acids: CASSLDRRWETQYF.

This CDR3 reads CASGHRGNTEAFF. In DNA form, the CDR3 reads TGTGCCAGTGGACACAGGGGGAACACTGAAGCTTTCTTT. The V gene is TRBV19, the J gene TRBJ1-1, with 7 positions matching TRBD1. Germline V gives CDR1 LNHDA, CDR2 SQIVND (reference sequence). The CDR3 has 13 amino acids. After removal of 8 bases from V and 1 base from J, the junction contained 4 bases not matched to a gene.

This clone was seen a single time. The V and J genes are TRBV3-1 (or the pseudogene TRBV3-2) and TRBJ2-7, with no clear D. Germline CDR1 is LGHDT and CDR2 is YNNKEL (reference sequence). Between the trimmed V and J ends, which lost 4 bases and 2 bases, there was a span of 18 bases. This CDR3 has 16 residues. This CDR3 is CASSRNVLTVAYEQYF. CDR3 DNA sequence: TGTGCCAGCAGCCGAAATGTCTTGACTGTTGCCTACGAGCAGTACTTC.

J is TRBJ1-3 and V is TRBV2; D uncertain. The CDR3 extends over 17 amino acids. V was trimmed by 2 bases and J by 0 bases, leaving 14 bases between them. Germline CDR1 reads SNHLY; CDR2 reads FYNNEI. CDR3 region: CASSEWAATISGNTIYF. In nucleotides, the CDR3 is TGTGCCAGCAGTGAATGGGCAGCTACCATCTCTGGAAACACCATATATTTT.

This CDR3 reads CASSLSLITGLRGAFF. In DNA, the CDR3 is TGCGCCAGCAGCCTCAGCCTAATAACGGGACTTAGAGGAGCTTTCTTT. This chain joins TRBV4-3 and TRBJ1-1; maybe TRBD1 (5 bases). V was trimmed by 4 bases and J by 10 bases, leaving 25 bases between them. The CDR3 totals 16 residues. CDR1 and CDR2 (germline): LGHNA, YSLEER.

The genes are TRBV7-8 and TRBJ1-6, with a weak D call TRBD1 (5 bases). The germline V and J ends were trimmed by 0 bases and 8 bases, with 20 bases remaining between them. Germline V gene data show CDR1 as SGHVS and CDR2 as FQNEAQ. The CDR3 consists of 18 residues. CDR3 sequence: CASSLARMLTWGDSPLHF. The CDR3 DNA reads TGTGCCAGCAGCTTAGCGCGGATGTTGACCTGGGGGGATTCACCCCTCCACTTT.

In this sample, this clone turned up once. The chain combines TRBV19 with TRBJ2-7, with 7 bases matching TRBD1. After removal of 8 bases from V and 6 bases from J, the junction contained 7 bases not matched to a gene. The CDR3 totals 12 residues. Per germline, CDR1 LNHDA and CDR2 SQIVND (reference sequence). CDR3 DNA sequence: TGTGCCAGTCACGACAGGGCTGGCGAGCAGTACTTC. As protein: CASHDRAGEQYF.

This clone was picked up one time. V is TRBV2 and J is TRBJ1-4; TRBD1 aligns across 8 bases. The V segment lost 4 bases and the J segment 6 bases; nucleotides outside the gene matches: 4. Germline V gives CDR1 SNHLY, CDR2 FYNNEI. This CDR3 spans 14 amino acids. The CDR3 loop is CASSGNRGDEKLFF. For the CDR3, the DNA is TGTGCCAGCAGTGGGAACAGGGGGGATGAAAAACTGTTTTTT.

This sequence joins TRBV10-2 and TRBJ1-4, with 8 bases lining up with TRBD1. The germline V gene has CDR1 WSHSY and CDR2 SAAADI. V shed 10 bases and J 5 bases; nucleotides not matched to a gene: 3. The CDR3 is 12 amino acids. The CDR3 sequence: CATGTGNEKLFF. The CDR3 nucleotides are TGCGCCACCGGGACAGGAAATGAAAAACTGTTTTTT.

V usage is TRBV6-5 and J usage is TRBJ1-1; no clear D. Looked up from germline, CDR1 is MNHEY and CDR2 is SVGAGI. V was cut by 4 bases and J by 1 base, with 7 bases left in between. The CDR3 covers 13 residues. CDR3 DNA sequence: TGTGCCAGCAGTTGGGAGGGGAACACTGAAGCTTTCTTT. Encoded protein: CASSWEGNTEAFF.

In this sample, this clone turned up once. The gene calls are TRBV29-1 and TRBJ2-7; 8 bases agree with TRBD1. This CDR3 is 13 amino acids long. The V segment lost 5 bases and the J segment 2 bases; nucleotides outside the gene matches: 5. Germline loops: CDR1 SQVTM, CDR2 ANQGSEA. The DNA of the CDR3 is TGCAGCGTTAGGACAGGGAAAACCTACGAGCAGTACTTC. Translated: CSVRTGKTYEQYF.

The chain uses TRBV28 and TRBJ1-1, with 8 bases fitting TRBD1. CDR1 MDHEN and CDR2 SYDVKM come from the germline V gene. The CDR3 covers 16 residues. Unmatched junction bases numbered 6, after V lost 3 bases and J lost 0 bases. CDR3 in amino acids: CASSFLGDRMNTEAFF. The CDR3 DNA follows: TGTGCCAGCAGTTTCCTTGGGGACAGGATGAACACTGAAGCTTTCTTT.

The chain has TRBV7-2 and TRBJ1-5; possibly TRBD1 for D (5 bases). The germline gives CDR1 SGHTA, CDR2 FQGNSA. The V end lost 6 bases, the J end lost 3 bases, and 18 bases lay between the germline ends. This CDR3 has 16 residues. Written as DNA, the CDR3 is TGTGCCAGCAGTTTCCAAGCAGGGTCCTTCAATCAGCCCCAGCATTTT. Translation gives CASSFQAGSFNQPQHF.

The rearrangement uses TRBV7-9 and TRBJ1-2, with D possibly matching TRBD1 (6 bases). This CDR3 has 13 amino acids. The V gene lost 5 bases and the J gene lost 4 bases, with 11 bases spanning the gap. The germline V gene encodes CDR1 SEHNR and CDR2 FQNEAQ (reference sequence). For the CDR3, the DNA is TGTGCCAGCAGCCAGGGGCAAGGCTATGGCTACACCTTC. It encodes CASSQGQGYGYTF.

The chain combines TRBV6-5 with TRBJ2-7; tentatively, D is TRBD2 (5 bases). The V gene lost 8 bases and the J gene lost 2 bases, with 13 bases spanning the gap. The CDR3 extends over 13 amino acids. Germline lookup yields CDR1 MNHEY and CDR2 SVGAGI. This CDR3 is CASRLRAAYEQYF. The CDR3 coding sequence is TGTGCCAGCCGACTACGGGCAGCCTACGAGCAGTACTTC.

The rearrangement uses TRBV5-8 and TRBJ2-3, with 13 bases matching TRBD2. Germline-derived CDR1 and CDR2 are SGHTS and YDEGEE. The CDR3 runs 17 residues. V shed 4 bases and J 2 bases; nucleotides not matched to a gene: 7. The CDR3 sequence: CASSQRLAGGYTDTQYF. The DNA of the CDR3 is TGTGCCAGCAGCCAACGACTAGCGGGGGGATACACAGATACGCAGTATTTT.

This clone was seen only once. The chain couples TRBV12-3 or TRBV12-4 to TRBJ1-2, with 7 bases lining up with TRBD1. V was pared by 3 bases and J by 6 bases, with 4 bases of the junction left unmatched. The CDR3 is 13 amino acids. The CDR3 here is CASSLSRGDGYTF. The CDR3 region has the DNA TGTGCCAGCAGTTTGTCCAGGGGGGATGGCTACACCTTC.